This T cell receptor beta chain derives from a study of identifying expanded T cells in peripheral blood. General study findings and limits: Technical replicates showed around 1.2 changed clones; around 2 weeks around 15; four weeks 19. Across healthy donors, higher total template counts meant significantly greater approximately two-week count variance.

Trimming took 0 bases from V and 0 from J, leaving 13 bases between them. CDR3 length: 18 residues. The V gene's germline CDR1 is SGHNT and CDR2 YYREEE (reference sequence). Assay: immunoSEQ multiplex PCR; the TCRdb copy retains only in-frame clones and omits some. The sample yields approximately 100,000 clones, approximately 89% seen once. With regard to this clone: Antigen specificity is unknown.

Collection occurred without any documented infections or immune events in donors. The material sequenced was blood. The source is a person aged 18 to 75 in good health. The V gene is TRBV5-4, the J gene TRBJ2-6; D call uncertain. This CDR3 is CASSLGTAIVSGANVLTF. In DNA form, the CDR3 reads TGTGCCAGCAGCTTGGGGACGGCCATTGTCTCTGGGGCCAACGTCCTGACTTTC.